The 18 T cell receptor beta chains listed next were all sequenced from one sample in a study of sequential checkpoint blockade in melanoma. Generated by immunoSEQ multiplex PCR, the TCRdb table keeps only in-frame clones and is missing some. This table holds 25,000 to 30,000 clones, around three quarters found once. Treatment given: randomized to nivolumab then ipilimumab (arm A) or the reverse (arm B). The specimen comprised CD8+ T cells sorted from blood (inferred from file names), sampled from a patient given nivolumab and ipilimumab in sequence. The receptors come from a human donor with melanoma.

This clone was seen once. V gene TRBV6-1 combines with J gene TRBJ2-3, with TRBD2 matching over 7 bases. The CDR3 loop spans 15 amino acids. With 6 bases clipped from V and 1 base from J, the junction kept 7 bases outside the gene matches. Germline lookup yields CDR1 MNHNS and CDR2 SASEGT. This CDR3 reads CASRTSGARTDTQYF. The CDR3 DNA sequence: TGTGCCAGCAGAACCAGCGGGGCTCGCACAGATACGCAGTATTTT.

V gene TRBV6-5 combines with J gene TRBJ2-7; D remains unclear. The V and J ends lost 7 bases and 0 bases respectively, with 10 bases between them. CDR3 length: 13 amino acids. Germline CDR1 reads MNHEY; CDR2 reads SVGAGI. CDR3 region: CASTPSSSYEQYF. CDR3 nucleotide sequence: TGTGCCAGCACACCTTCCAGCTCCTACGAGCAGTACTTC.

The gene calls are TRBV6-1 and TRBJ2-7; 10 nucleotides align to TRBD1. Germline values: CDR1 MNHNS, CDR2 SASEGT. The length of the CDR3 is 13 residues. With 7 bases clipped from V and 6 bases from J, the junction kept 6 bases outside the gene matches. The CDR3 coding sequence is TGTGCCAGCAAACCGGGACAGGGGTCCGAGCAGTACTTC. This gives the protein CASKPGQGSEQYF.

This CDR3 reads CASSTPRHTFAGELFF. DNA of the CDR3: TGTGCCAGTAGTACTCCAAGACATACCTTCGCCGGGGAGCTGTTTTTT. V is TRBV19 and J is TRBJ2-2; the D is unclear. With 4 bases removed from V and 6 bases from J, the gap between germline ends came to 18 bases. The length of the CDR3 is 16 residues. The germline CDR1 and CDR2 sequences are LNHDA and SQIVND (reference sequence).

The chain joins TRBV6-4 to TRBJ2-1, with D maybe TRBD2 (7 bases). The V gene's germline CDR1 is MRHNA and CDR2 SNTAGT. The CDR3 is made up of 14 amino acids. Trimming cost V 3 bases and J 8 bases, with 14 bases left between them. The CDR3 loop reads CASSEDAGADEQFF. The DNA of the CDR3 is TGTGCCAGCAGTGAGGATGCGGGGGCGGATGAGCAGTTCTTC.

The chain uses TRBV19 and TRBJ2-7; TRBD1 might be the D (6 bases). The ends were cut back, 4 bases at V and 2 bases at J, with 12 bases in the middle. Germline V gene lookup returns CDR1 LNHDA and CDR2 SQIVND (reference sequence). The CDR3 is 14 amino acids. The CDR3 sequence: CASSTPTGTYEQYF. The CDR3 DNA reads as TGTGCCAGTAGTACCCCGACAGGTACCTACGAGCAGTACTTC.

With regard to this clone: The same CDR3 arises from other DNA sequences in this sample as well. The chain couples TRBV30 to TRBJ2-7; TRBD1 is a possible D gene (6 bases). V was pared by 3 bases and J by 3 bases, with 9 bases between. The CDR3 is 12 amino acids. CDR1 and CDR2 from the germline V gene are GTSNPN and SVGIG (reference sequence). In DNA, the CDR3 is TGTGCCTGGAGCGCACAGGGCTACGAGCAGTACTTC. This translates into CAWSAQGYEQYF.

V and J are TRBV4-2 and TRBJ2-3, with 13 bases fitting TRBD2. Germline CDR1 and CDR2: LGHNA and YNFKEQ. V gave up 2 bases and J gave up 2 bases; unmatched junction bases: 4. The CDR3 totals 17 residues. The CDR3 DNA reads as TGTGCCAGCAGCCAAAGACTAGCGGGGGGACTCACAGATACGCAGTATTTT. Translated: CASSQRLAGGLTDTQYF.

This chain joins TRBV19 and TRBJ1-5; possible D gene TRBD1, 5 bases. This CDR3 spans 15 amino acids. Germline values: CDR1 LNHDA, CDR2 SQIVND (reference sequence). Trimming left V 3 bases short and J 1 base short, with 10 bases between. The CDR3 sequence: CASSIGGASNQPQHF. The DNA for the CDR3 is TGTGCCAGTAGTATTGGTGGGGCGAGCAATCAGCCCCAGCATTTT.

The rearrangement joins TRBV10-3 to TRBJ2-3, with 11 bases identical to TRBD2. Germline V gene lookup returns CDR1 ENHRY and CDR2 SYGVKD. Trimming removed 9 bases from V and 2 bases from J; junction bases left unmatched: 10. This CDR3 region has 16 residues. CDR3: CAMGAGTSGNTDTQYF. In DNA, the CDR3 is TGTGCCATGGGAGCTGGGACTAGCGGCAACACAGATACGCAGTATTTT.

The chain combines TRBV10-2 with TRBJ2-5; 11 bases fit TRBD2. CDR3 length: 15 residues. J was trimmed by 4 bases and V by 6 bases; bases with no gene match: 7. Germline V CDR1 and CDR2: WSHSY, SAAADI. CDR3 sequence (DNA): TGCGCCAGCAGGGACCTAGCGGGGGGTCTAGAGACCCAGTACTTC. This gives the protein CASRDLAGGLETQYF.

The chain uses TRBV4-1 and TRBJ2-2; tentatively, D is TRBD1 (5 bases). The V gene's germline CDR1 is MGHRA and CDR2 YSYEKL. Trimming took 3 bases from V and 6 from J, leaving 14 bases between them. CDR3 length: 15 amino acids. CDR3 loop: CASSHAGSLSGELFF. CDR3 sequence (DNA): TGCGCCAGCAGCCACGCAGGGTCTCTGTCCGGGGAGCTGTTTTTT.

V usage is TRBV4-1 and J usage is TRBJ1-5; 7 positions agree with TRBD1. This CDR3 is built from 15 residues. Germline CDR1 MGHRA, CDR2 YSYEKL. With 4 bases clipped from V and 1 base from J, the junction kept 4 bases outside the gene matches. The CDR3 sequence is CASSLTGFSNQPQHF. The CDR3 nucleotides are TGCGCCAGCAGCCTGACAGGGTTCAGCAATCAGCCCCAGCATTTT.

The chain couples TRBV18 to TRBJ2-7; no clear D. V was shortened by 0 bases and J by 3 bases, with 3 bases between the two germline ends. The CDR3 loop spans 12 amino acids. From germline, CDR1 is KGHSH and CDR2 LQKENI. The CDR3 is CASSPPSYEQYF. The CDR3 DNA sequence: TGTGCCAGCTCACCACCGAGCTACGAGCAGTACTTC.

This sequence joins TRBV27 and TRBJ2-1; maybe TRBD1 (6 bases). V lost 4 bases and J 3 bases, leaving 7 bases between the germline ends. Germline CDR1 is MNHEY and CDR2 is SMNVEV (reference sequence). This CDR3 spans 13 amino acids. This CDR3 reads CASSWDIYNEQFF. The DNA for the CDR3 is TGTGCCAGCAGTTGGGACATCTACAATGAGCAGTTCTTC.

The chain joins TRBV19 to TRBJ2-7; possibly TRBD2 for D (5 bases). CDR1 and CDR2 from the germline V gene are LNHDA and SQIVND (reference sequence). The V gene lost 5 bases and the J gene lost 3 bases, with 14 bases spanning the gap. This CDR3 has 14 residues. CDR3 residues: CASSLLDGVYEQYF. The CDR3 DNA is TGTGCCAGTAGTCTGCTGGACGGGGTCTACGAGCAGTACTTC.

This sequence joins TRBV27 and TRBJ2-1, with TRBD1 matching 10 bases. V trimming: 3 bases; J trimming: 5 bases; junction bases outside the gene matches: 1. Germline V gives CDR1 MNHEY, CDR2 SMNVEV (reference sequence). The CDR3 length is 14 residues. The DNA for the CDR3 is TGTGCCAGCAGTTTCGGGACAGGGGACAATGAGCAGTTCTTC. This encodes CASSFGTGDNEQFF.

This clone was picked up one time. The J gene is TRBJ2-3, the V gene TRBV4-1, with 14 bases identical to TRBD2. Looked up from germline, CDR1 is MGHRA and CDR2 is YSYEKL. V lost 2 bases, J lost 3 bases, and 1 base stayed unmatched. The CDR3 extends over 16 amino acids. In DNA, the CDR3 is TGCGCCAGCAGCCAAAGACTAGCGGGGGGGACAGATACGCAGTATTTT. Amino acids: CASSQRLAGGTDTQYF.